Below, 20 T cell receptor beta chains from the same sample are listed, as sequenced in a study of shared clonotypes between healthy human individuals. The assay was immunoSEQ multiplex PCR, and TCRdb's table has in-frame clones only and misses some. Of some 1,600,000 clones in the sample, 95% to 99% are singletons; the top ten hold approximately 0.45%. The sequenced sample consisted of naive CD4+ T cells sorted from blood. The subset was: CD45RA+ positively selected. The receptors were sampled from a man aged 25 to 45 in good health.

The chain recombines TRBV5-1 with TRBJ1-3; 8 nucleotides agree with TRBD1. Trimming took 0 bases from V and 0 from J; bases not matched to a gene: 8. The germline V gene encodes CDR1 SGHRS and CDR2 YFSETQ. The CDR3 runs 18 residues. CDR3 sequence (DNA): TGCGCCAGCAGCTTGGGAAATATACAGGGGGTCTCTGGAAACACCATATATTTT. The encoded protein is CASSLGNIQGVSGNTIYF.

The chain is built from TRBV15 and TRBJ2-7; D unresolved. CDR1 is LNHNV and CDR2 is YYDKDF in the germline V gene (reference sequence). The CDR3 contains 15 residues. With 0 bases removed from V and 5 bases from J, the gap between germline ends came to 14 bases. In DNA form, the CDR3 reads TGTGCCACCAGCAGAGATTTTCTCGATAGGGACGAGCAGTACTTC. Its protein is CATSRDFLDRDEQYF.

This rearrangement joins TRBV11-2 to TRBJ1-2; 7 positions match TRBD1. The CDR3 covers 14 residues. V lost 1 base and J lost 4; bases outside the gene matches: 3. Germline loops: CDR1 SGHAT, CDR2 FQNNGV. CDR3 DNA: TGTGCCAGCAGCTTAGTCAGGGGGTCCTATGGCTACACCTTC. Its protein is CASSLVRGSYGYTF.

The V call is TRBV10-3, the J call TRBJ1-2; D may be TRBD1 (5 bases). Germline CDR1 and CDR2: ENHRY and SYGVKD. The CDR3 sequence is 12 residues long. The ends were cut back, 5 bases at V and 6 bases at J, with 10 bases in the middle. CDR3 DNA: TGTGCCATCAGTCGGGCCAGGGATGGCTACACCTTC. Protein: CAISRARDGYTF.

The rearrangement joins TRBV6-1 to TRBJ2-5, with 7 bases lining up with TRBD1. This CDR3 region has 14 residues. Germline V gene sequence: CDR1 MNHNS, CDR2 SASEGT. J gave up 1 base and V 4 bases, and 3 bases lay outside the gene matches. In DNA, the CDR3 is TGTGCCAGCAGTGGAGACAGGGCCCAAGAGACCCAGTACTTC. The encoded protein is CASSGDRAQETQYF.

The V call is TRBV7-2, the J call TRBJ2-7, with 8 bases lining up with TRBD2. V was clipped by 8 bases and J by 3 bases; unmatched bases: 12. Germline values: CDR1 SGHTA, CDR2 FQGNSA. The CDR3 has 15 amino acids. The CDR3 DNA sequence: TGTGCCAGCGGCGCCGGGACTAGGTTTAACTACGAGCAGTACTTC. It translates to CASGAGTRFNYEQYF.

The genes are TRBV5-1 and TRBJ2-1; 11 bases line up with TRBD2. The CDR3 has 17 residues. CDR1 SGHRS and CDR2 YFSETQ come from the germline V gene. V lost 4 bases to trimming and J lost 1 base; unmatched junction nucleotides: 7. The CDR3 is CASSPSGTSGSYNEQFF. CDR3 bases: TGCGCCAGCAGCCCGAGTGGGACTAGCGGTTCCTACAATGAGCAGTTCTTC. The variable domain in full, completed from reference TRBV5-1 and TRBJ2-1, reads KAGVTQTPRYLIKTRGQQVTLSCSPISGHRSVSWYQQTPGQGLQFLFEYFSETQRNKGNFPGRFSGRQFSNSRSEMNVSTLELGDSALYLCASSPSGTSGSYNEQFFGPGTRLTVL.

The rearrangement uses TRBV5-1 and TRBJ2-3, with a weak D call TRBD2 (5 bases). The germline V gene has CDR1 SGHRS and CDR2 YFSETQ. V lost 4 bases and J 9 bases, leaving 15 bases between the germline ends. This CDR3 has 13 amino acids. DNA of the CDR3: TGCGCCAGCAGCCTGAACCCGGGAAAAACGCAGTATTTT. It yields the protein CASSLNPGKTQYF.

This chain uses TRBV6-5 with TRBJ2-7; TRBD1 aligns across 7 bases. J was trimmed by 2 bases and V by 2 bases; bases with no gene match: 6. There are 15 residues in the CDR3. Germline lookup yields CDR1 MNHEY and CDR2 SVGAGI. In DNA, the CDR3 is TGTGCCAGCAGTTACGATCCGGGACAGACCTACGAGCAGTACTTC. It is translated as CASSYDPGQTYEQYF.

CDR3 DNA: TGTGCCAGCAAAGCGACTAGGGCAGCACTAGCCAAAAACATTCAGTACTTC. It specifies CASKATRAALAKNIQYF. The chain carries TRBV2 and TRBJ2-4; D is perhaps TRBD2 (6 bases). The CDR3 length is 17 residues. The V gene lost 7 bases and the J gene lost 0 bases, with 19 bases spanning the gap. Germline V gives CDR1 SNHLY, CDR2 FYNNEI. The full variable domain, with the rest looked up from reference TRBV2 and TRBJ2-4, is EPEVTQTPSHQVTQMGQEVILRCVPISNHLYFYWYRQILGQKVEFLVSFYNNEISEKSEIFDDQFSVERPDGSNFTLKIRSTKLEDSAMYFCASKATRAALAKNIQYFGAGTRLSVL.

The V and J genes are TRBV10-1 and TRBJ2-2, with TRBD1 matching over 11 bases. Germline V gene data show CDR1 as WNHNN and CDR2 as SYGVQD (reference sequence). The CDR3 is 20 residues long. The ends lost 0 bases at V and 3 bases at J; junction bases unmatched: 12. The CDR3 nucleotides are TGCGCCAGCAGTGAGTCTAACACCGGGACAGGGGGAGCCTACACCGGGGAGCTGTTTTTT. Encoded protein: CASSESNTGTGGAYTGELFF.

V gene TRBV10-3 combines with J gene TRBJ1-5; unclear D gene. The CDR3 has 12 amino acids. Germline CDR1 ENHRY, CDR2 SYGVKD. Trimming removed 0 bases from V and 7 bases from J, with 4 bases in between. The CDR3 nucleotides read TGTGCCATCAGTGAGTCTCACCAGCCCCAGCATTTT. This translates into CAISESHQPQHF.

The CDR3 nucleotides are TGCGCCAGCAGCCAAGATAGCGGGAGCCCCTACGAGCAGTACTTC. Translation: CASSQDSGSPYEQYF. The J gene is TRBJ2-7, the V gene TRBV4-1; 9 bases align to TRBD2. V shed 0 bases and J 2 bases; nucleotides not matched to a gene: 2. Germline V gene sequence: CDR1 MGHRA, CDR2 YSYEKL. This CDR3 contains 15 residues.

This rearrangement joins TRBV5-5 to TRBJ2-1, with a weak D call TRBD2 (5 bases). Germline V lookup: CDR1 SGHKS, CDR2 YYEKEE (reference sequence). Trimming pared 7 bases from V and 0 bases from J, leaving 14 bases between. There are 15 residues in the CDR3. The chain's CDR3 is CASGPATSSYNEQFF. The CDR3 nucleotides are TGTGCCAGCGGCCCCGCTACTAGCTCCTACAATGAGCAGTTCTTC.

V is TRBV28 and J is TRBJ2-7, with 7 bases that match TRBD1. Germline CDR1 and CDR2: MDHEN and SYDVKM. J lost 3 bases, V lost 1 base, and 6 bases had no gene match. The CDR3 is 15 residues long. CDR3 nucleotide sequence: TGTGCCAGCAGTTTATCAGGGGGACGGATCTACGAGCAGTACTTC. This encodes CASSLSGGRIYEQYF.

V is TRBV10-1 and J is TRBJ1-2; D might be TRBD1 (6 bases). Per germline, CDR1 WNHNN and CDR2 SYGVQD (reference sequence). The CDR3 consists of 13 residues. V was cut by 3 bases and J by 4 bases, with 9 bases left in between. CDR3 in amino acids: CASSEQGGYGYTF. CDR3 bases: TGCGCCAGCAGTGAACAGGGCGGCTATGGCTACACCTTC.

The V call is TRBV10-3, the J call TRBJ2-3; 7 positions match TRBD2. V was clipped by 3 bases and J by 0 bases; unmatched bases: 9. Germline CDR1 and CDR2: ENHRY and SYGVKD. The CDR3 is 17 residues long. Here the CDR3 reads CAISDVLASSSTDTQYF. The CDR3 DNA sequence: TGTGCCATCAGTGATGTACTAGCGTCCTCTAGCACAGATACGCAGTATTTT.

This chain links TRBV5-1 with TRBJ2-5; D is undetermined. V was cut by 2 bases and J by 2 bases, with 7 bases left in between. The CDR3 has 13 amino acids. CDR1 SGHRS and CDR2 YFSETQ come from the germline V gene. CDR3 DNA sequence: TGCGCCAGCAGCTTTAGTCCACAAGAGACCCAGTACTTC. This translates into CASSFSPQETQYF. Drawing the rest from reference TRBV5-1 and TRBJ2-5, the complete variable domain is KAGVTQTPRYLIKTRGQQVTLSCSPISGHRSVSWYQQTPGQGLQFLFEYFSETQRNKGNFPGRFSGRQFSNSRSEMNVSTLELGDSALYLCASSFSPQETQYFGPGTRLLVL.

The chain combines TRBV25-1 with TRBJ2-3, with a possible D match to TRBD1 (5 bases). The CDR3 is made up of 14 amino acids. Germline V gene sequence: CDR1 MGHDK, CDR2 SYGVNS. The V and J ends lost 5 bases and 3 bases respectively, with 12 bases between them. CDR3 bases: TGTGCCAGCAGTTTAACTGGACAAACAGATACGCAGTATTTT. As protein: CASSLTGQTDTQYF. Looking up the rest from reference TRBV25-1 and TRBJ2-3 gives the full variable domain: EADIYQTPRYLVIGTGKKITLECSQTMGHDKMYWYQQDPGMELHLIHYSYGVNSTEKGDLSSESTVSRIRTEHFPLTLESARPSHTSQYLCASSLTGQTDTQYFGPGTRLTVL.

The CDR3 loop is CASRGTATNEKLFF. In nucleotides, the CDR3 is TGCGCCAGCAGAGGGACAGCAACTAATGAAAAACTGTTTTTT. V usage is TRBV10-2 and J usage is TRBJ1-4; TRBD1 aligns across 7 bases. Germline trimming cut 6 bases from V and 0 bases from J; bases unmatched to any gene: 1. Germline CDR1 and CDR2: WSHSY and SAAADI. CDR3 size: 14 residues.